What follows is one T cell receptor (beta chain) and its context. The antigen is not known. CDR1 is SGHDT, CDR2 YYEEEE, per germline. V shed 2 bases and J shed 2 bases, with 17 bases lying between them. The CDR3 sequence is 17 residues long. The data were obtained in a study of T cell responses to AZD1222 COVID-19 vaccine. General study results and limits: Spike-spanning, vaccine-associated CD4 TCRs were dominant at 160-218 and 743-854.

Generated by immunoSEQ multiplex PCR, the TCRdb table keeps only in-frame clones and is missing some. The sample includes about 84,000 clones, around 88% of them seen just once. This sample comprised peripheral blood, obtained 28 days after the second AZD1222 dose. The chain carries TRBV5-6 and TRBJ1-3; weak D call: TRBD1 (5 bases). The receptor's source is an adult who received the AZD1222 COVID-19 vaccine. The CDR3 reads CASSFLGRMEAGNTIYF. DNA for the CDR3: TGTGCCAGCAGCTTCTTGGGACGGATGGAAGCTGGAAACACCATATATTTT.